A single sample gave rise to the 27 T cell receptor beta chains below, sequenced in a study of CD8 T cells in ankylosing spondylitis. Antigens of these TCRs are unknown. TCRdb redid the calling of the 5' RACE reads with MiXCR, one entry per CDR3 protein. The repertoire includes about 390,000 distinct CDR3 sequences, approximately 20% of them detected once, and 15% to 20% sits in the top ten. Points from the study as a whole: Blood of patients with ankylosing spondylitis appeared to be characterized by a TCR beta motif of roughly eight highly homologous variants.

Sample: blood, either unsorted or a sorted T cell fraction (not recorded which). The receptor set was obtained from a male donor with ankylosing spondylitis.

The table lists this clonotype with a few counts. V usage is TRBV29-1 and J usage is TRBJ2-1; either TRBD1 or TRBD2 may fit D (5 bases each). The CDR3 has 12 residues. Germline CDR1 and CDR2: SQVTM and ANQGSEA. The ends were cut back, 4 bases at V and 4 bases at J, with 8 bases in the middle. The DNA for the CDR3 is TGCAGCGTTGGGGACCCATACAATGAGCAGTTCTTC. Translated: CSVGDPYNEQFF.

This clonotype occurred a few times. J is TRBJ2-1 and V is TRBV6-2 or TRBV6-3; 9 bases are shared with TRBD2. This CDR3 contains 16 residues. With V trimmed by 2 bases and J by 5 bases, 7 bases remained unmatched. Germline assignment: CDR1 MNHEY and CDR2 SVGEGT. The DNA of the CDR3 is TGTGCCAGCAGTTACCGCCCAGCGGGAGGCGACAATGAGCAGTTCTTC. Translating gives CASSYRPAGGDNEQFF.

This clonotype has just a few counts. The chain employs TRBV20-1 and TRBJ2-1; D tentatively reads TRBD1 or TRBD2 (5 bases each). In germline, CDR1 is DFQATT, CDR2 SNEGSKA (reference sequence). CDR3 size: 13 residues. V lost 0 bases and J 6 bases, leaving 9 bases between the germline ends. The CDR3 spells CSARDEGRNEQFF. Here the CDR3 DNA reads TGCAGTGCTAGAGACGAGGGGCGCAATGAGCAGTTCTTC.

This clonotype was counted between two and nine times. The gene calls are TRBV6-1 and TRBJ1-5; perhaps TRBD1 as D (6 bases). Germline values: CDR1 MNHNS, CDR2 SASEGT. The V end lost 5 bases, the J end lost 4 bases, and 24 bases lay between the germline ends. This CDR3 comprises 18 residues. CDR3 region: CASSILRDIFPPNQPQHF. The CDR3 bases are TGTGCCAGCAGTATTCTCCGGGACATCTTCCCACCGAATCAGCCCCAGCATTTT.

The J gene is TRBJ1-1, the V gene TRBV9, with D possibly matching TRBD1 (5 bases). This CDR3 spans 15 amino acids. The germline CDR1 and CDR2 sequences are SGDLS and YYNGEE. Deletions cut 2 bases from V and 0 bases from J, with 11 bases between. The DNA for the CDR3 is TGTGCCAGCAGCGTGAGCGGGGCTTTGAACACTGAAGCTTTCTTT. Its translation is CASSVSGALNTEAFF. Drawing the rest from reference TRBV9 and TRBJ1-1, the complete variable domain is DSGVTQTPKHLITATGQRVTLRCSPRSGDLSVYWYQQSLDQGLQFLIQYYNGEERAKGNILERFSAQQFPDLHSELNLSSLELGDSALYFCASSVSGALNTEAFFGQGTRLTVV.

The chain is built from TRBV4-1 and TRBJ1-5; D not certain. Germline assignment: CDR1 MGHRA and CDR2 YSYEKL. The CDR3 has 19 amino acids. With 0 bases removed from V and 0 bases from J, the gap between germline ends came to 18 bases. CDR3 protein: CASSQDFVDGYYSNQPQHF. The CDR3 coding sequence is TGCGCCAGCAGCCAAGATTTTGTGGACGGATATTATAGCAATCAGCCCCAGCATTTT.

The rearrangement links TRBV15 to TRBJ2-1, with D uncertain. Trimming took off 3 bases at V and 6 bases at J, with 9 bases between the two ends. CDR1 is LNHNV and CDR2 is YYDKDF in the germline V gene (reference sequence). This CDR3 contains 13 residues. The CDR3 sequence is CATSRVVVNEQFF. CDR3 nucleotides: TGTGCCACCAGCAGGGTAGTTGTCAATGAGCAGTTCTTC.

This clonotype was found a few times. The chain joins TRBV5-1 to TRBJ1-5, with D hard to call. V was clipped by 2 bases and J by 3 bases, with 15 bases between them. The CDR3 length is 16 residues. Germline values: CDR1 SGHRS, CDR2 YFSETQ. For the CDR3, the DNA is TGCGCCAGCAGCTTCGGCGACGGCTACCCCAATCAGCCCCAGCATTTT. Translated: CASSFGDGYPNQPQHF.

This clonotype was counted between two and nine times. The chain employs TRBV28 and TRBJ2-3, with 9 bases identical to TRBD2. CDR3 length: 20 amino acids. Trimming removed 5 bases from V and 0 bases from J; junction bases left unmatched: 18. Germline V CDR1 and CDR2: MDHEN, SYDVKM. DNA of the CDR3: TGTGCCAGCAGTGTATCAGGACTAGCGACACCCCGGAAGAGCACAGATACGCAGTATTTT. Translation: CASSVSGLATPRKSTDTQYF.

This sequence joins TRBV5-4 and TRBJ2-5, with 9 bases that match TRBD1. Germline CDR1 and CDR2: SGHNT and YYREEE (reference sequence). CDR3 size: 15 residues. V lost 5 bases, J lost 5 bases, and 10 bases stayed unmatched. The CDR3: CASRRDREVRETQYF. The CDR3 DNA is TGTGCCAGCAGGAGGGACAGGGAGGTTCGCGAGACCCAGTACTTC.

This clonotype has just a few counts. This rearrangement joins TRBV7-2 to TRBJ2-2; 10 bases are a match to TRBD1. The CDR3 contains 16 residues. The germline CDR1 and CDR2 sequences are SGHTA and FQGNSA. J lost 4 bases, V lost 5 bases, and 7 bases had no gene match. Here the CDR3 DNA reads TGTGCCAGCAGCCAACCGGGACAGGGGAGCACCGGGGAGCTGTTTTTT. Translation: CASSQPGQGSTGELFF.

This clonotype turned up a few times. The CDR3 loop is CASSEVVGADTQYF. The CDR3 region has the DNA TGTGCCAGCAGTGAGGTGGTGGGAGCGGATACGCAGTATTTT. The chain carries TRBV6-4 and TRBJ2-3; D possibly corresponds to TRBD2 (5 bases). CDR1 is MRHNA, CDR2 SNTAGT, per germline. The CDR3 extends over 14 amino acids. Deletions cut 3 bases from V and 6 bases from J, with 13 bases between.

The chain is built from TRBV5-1 and TRBJ2-3; 12 bases are a match to TRBD2. Trimming at V came to 0 bases and at J to 3 bases, leaving 8 bases not matched to a gene. Germline values: CDR1 SGHRS, CDR2 YFSETQ. This CDR3 is built from 18 residues. CDR3 in DNA: TGCGCCAGCAGCTTGGTAGCTAGCGGGAGGGCGAGGACAGATACGCAGTATTTT. Amino acids: CASSLVASGRARTDTQYF.

The J gene is TRBJ2-2, the V gene TRBV27; 7 positions agree with TRBD2. This CDR3 has 14 residues. Germline V gene lookup returns CDR1 MNHEY and CDR2 SMNVEV (reference sequence). Trimming took 6 bases from V and 4 from J; bases not matched to a gene: 5. The DNA for the CDR3 is TGTGCCAGCAGGACTAGCAGATTCACCGGGGAGCTGTTTTTT. It encodes CASRTSRFTGELFF.

This clonotype was recorded a few times. The genes are TRBV11-2 and TRBJ2-1; D not certain. This CDR3 is built from 14 residues. Germline V gives CDR1 SGHAT, CDR2 FQNNGV. The V end lost 5 bases, the J end lost 8 bases, and 16 bases lay between the germline ends. The CDR3 loop is CASSTRLGVDEQFF. The CDR3 coding sequence is TGTGCCAGCAGCACCCGACTTGGTGTGGATGAGCAGTTCTTC. Combining the CDR3 with reference TRBV11-2 and TRBJ2-1 gives the whole variable domain EAGVAQSPRYKIIEKRQSVAFWCNPISGHATLYWYQQILGQGPKLLIQFQNNGVVDDSQLPKDRFSAERLKGVDSTLKIQPAKLEDSAVYLCASSTRLGVDEQFFGPGTRLTVL.

The table lists this clonotype with a few counts. The J gene is TRBJ1-5, the V gene TRBV20-1; D gene ambiguous. CDR1 and CDR2 from the germline V gene are DFQATT and SNEGSKA (reference sequence). V lost 6 bases and J lost 0, with 9 bases in between. CDR3 length equals 13 residues. CDR3 region: CSALWDSNQPQHF. The CDR3, as DNA: TGCAGTGCCCTTTGGGATAGCAATCAGCCCCAGCATTTT.

This clonotype appeared a few times. The gene calls are TRBV18 and TRBJ1-1; 7 bases fit TRBD1. The CDR3 length is 15 residues. V shed 6 bases and J 6 bases; nucleotides not matched to a gene: 13. Germline CDR1 and CDR2: KGHSH and LQKENI. CDR3 sequence (DNA): TGTGCCAGCTCCATCCTGGACAGGAGAGCGGCTGAAGCTTTCTTT. Encoded protein: CASSILDRRAAEAFF.

The V gene is TRBV20-1, the J gene TRBJ2-7, with 12 bases matching TRBD1. The CDR3 contains 15 residues. Per germline, CDR1 DFQATT and CDR2 SNEGSKA (reference sequence). V dropped 6 bases and J dropped 7; count of bases not matched to a gene: 13. The CDR3 bases are TGCAGTGCGGAACCGGGACAGGGGGCGCGGTGGGAGCAGTACTTC. This translates into CSAEPGQGARWEQYF.

This clonotype was counted a few times. The chain is built from TRBV5-1 and TRBJ1-2, with TRBD1 as a possible D gene (6 bases). The CDR3 covers 15 residues. Trimming shortened V by 4 bases and J by 7 bases, and 20 bases separated the two germline ends. Germline CDR1 reads SGHRS; CDR2 reads YFSETQ. The CDR3 here is CASSVTGELVRGYTF. The CDR3 nucleotides read TGCGCCAGCAGCGTGACAGGCGAACTTGTTCGTGGCTACACCTTC. Combining the CDR3 with reference TRBV5-1 and TRBJ1-2 gives the whole variable domain KAGVTQTPRYLIKTRGQQVTLSCSPISGHRSVSWYQQTPGQGLQFLFEYFSETQRNKGNFPGRFSGRQFSNSRSEMNVSTLELGDSALYLCASSVTGELVRGYTFGSGTRLTVV.

The CDR3 reads CASSLVVQAHEQYF. CDR3 DNA: TGTGCCAGCAGCTTAGTGGTCCAGGCCCACGAGCAGTACTTC. The genes are TRBV7-8 and TRBJ2-7; D not resolved. Trimming shortened V by 1 base and J by 5 bases, and 12 bases separated the two germline ends. CDR1 SGHVS and CDR2 FQNEAQ come from the germline V gene. This CDR3 comprises 14 residues.

This clonotype has only a few counts. The chain joins TRBV28 to TRBJ2-3, with 13 bases that match TRBD2. Germline lookup yields CDR1 MDHEN and CDR2 SYDVKM. The CDR3 length is 17 residues. V lost 2 bases to trimming and J lost 2 bases; unmatched junction nucleotides: 4. CDR3 residues: CASSLTGTSGNTDTQYF. CDR3 DNA: TGTGCCAGCAGTTTAACAGGGACTAGCGGGAACACAGATACGCAGTATTTT.

The chain recombines TRBV2 with TRBJ2-2; D is uncertain. V was shortened by 7 bases and J by 6 bases, with 12 bases between the two germline ends. This CDR3 is built from 13 residues. Germline assignment: CDR1 SNHLY and CDR2 FYNNEI. In DNA form, the CDR3 reads TGTGCCAGCACGCCTCAGGATTCCGGGGAGCTGTTTTTT. Its translation: CASTPQDSGELFF. Looking up the rest from reference TRBV2 and TRBJ2-2 gives the full variable domain: EPEVTQTPSHQVTQMGQEVILRCVPISNHLYFYWYRQILGQKVEFLVSFYNNEISEKSEIFDDQFSVERPDGSNFTLKIRSTKLEDSAMYFCASTPQDSGELFFGEGSRLTVL.

At least ten counts were recorded for this clonotype. The CDR3 DNA reads TGTGCCAGCAGCCGTTCTAGCGGGAGGGCCTACAATGAGCAGTTCTTC. This encodes CASSRSSGRAYNEQFF. The V gene is TRBV12-3 or TRBV12-4, the J gene TRBJ2-1; 12 nucleotides align to TRBD2. CDR3 length: 16 amino acids. J was trimmed by 2 bases and V by 6 bases; bases with no gene match: 5.

The table lists this clonotype with a few counts. The chain couples TRBV28 to TRBJ2-7; no clear D. Germline CDR1 reads MDHEN; CDR2 reads SYDVKM. This CDR3 region has 12 residues. V was clipped by 11 bases and J by 7 bases, with 18 bases between them. CDR3 sequence reads: CAAGVEVEEQYF. DNA of the CDR3: TGTGCCGCTGGGGTGGAAGTGGAAGAGCAGTACTTC.

This clonotype was seen just once. The rearrangement joins TRBV18 to TRBJ2-1; 8 bases are shared with TRBD2. This CDR3 spans 15 amino acids. Germline values: CDR1 KGHSH, CDR2 LQKENI. V trimming: 4 bases; J trimming: 7 bases; junction bases outside the gene matches: 9. CDR3: CASSQLAARMNEQFF. CDR3 bases: TGTGCCAGCTCACAACTAGCGGCTCGAATGAATGAGCAGTTCTTC.

The chain employs TRBV24-1 and TRBJ2-1, with 11 bases identical to TRBD2. The junction had 9 bases not matched to a gene; V was cut back by 2 bases and J by 7 bases. From germline, CDR1 is KGHDR and CDR2 SFDVKD. This CDR3 comprises 17 residues. In DNA, the CDR3 is TGTGCCACCAGTGATTCCCTACTAGCGGGAGTCAGTAATGAGCAGTTCTTC. It specifies CATSDSLLAGVSNEQFF.

The chain links TRBV7-9 to TRBJ1-6, with D possibly TRBD1 on 5 matching bases. Trimming shortened V by 8 bases and J by 0 bases, and 5 bases separated the two germline ends. Germline values: CDR1 SEHNR, CDR2 FQNEAQ (reference sequence). The CDR3 extends over 13 amino acids. CDR3: CASGASYNSPLHF. Written as DNA, the CDR3 is TGTGCCAGCGGGGCCTCCTATAATTCACCCCTCCACTTT.